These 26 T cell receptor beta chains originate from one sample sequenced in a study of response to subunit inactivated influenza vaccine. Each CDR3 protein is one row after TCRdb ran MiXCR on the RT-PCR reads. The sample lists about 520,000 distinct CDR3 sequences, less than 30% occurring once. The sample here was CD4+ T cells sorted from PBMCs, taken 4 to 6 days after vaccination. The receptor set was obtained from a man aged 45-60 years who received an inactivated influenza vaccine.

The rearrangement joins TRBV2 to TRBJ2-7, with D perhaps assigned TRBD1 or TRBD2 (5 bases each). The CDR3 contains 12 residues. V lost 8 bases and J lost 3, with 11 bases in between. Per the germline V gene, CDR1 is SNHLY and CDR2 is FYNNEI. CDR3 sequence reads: CASRDRNYEQYF. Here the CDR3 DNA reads TGTGCCAGCCGGGACCGAAACTACGAGCAGTACTTC.

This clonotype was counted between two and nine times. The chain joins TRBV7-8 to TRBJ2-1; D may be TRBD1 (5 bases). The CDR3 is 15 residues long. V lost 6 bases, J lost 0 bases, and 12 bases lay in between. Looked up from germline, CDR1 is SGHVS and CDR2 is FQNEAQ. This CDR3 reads CASRSGAASYNEQFF. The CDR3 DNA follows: TGTGCCAGCAGATCTGGGGCGGCCTCCTACAATGAGCAGTTCTTC.

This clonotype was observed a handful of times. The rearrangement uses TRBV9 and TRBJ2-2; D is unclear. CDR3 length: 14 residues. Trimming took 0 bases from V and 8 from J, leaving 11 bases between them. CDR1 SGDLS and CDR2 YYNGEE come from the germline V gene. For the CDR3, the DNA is TGTGCCAGCAGCGTAGAACCCTTCGGGGGGGAGCTGTTTTTT. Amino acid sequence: CASSVEPFGGELFF.

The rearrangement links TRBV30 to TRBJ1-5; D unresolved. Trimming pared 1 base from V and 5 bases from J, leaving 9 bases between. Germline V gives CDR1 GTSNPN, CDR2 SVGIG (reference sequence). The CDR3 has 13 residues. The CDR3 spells CAWSASIHQPQHF. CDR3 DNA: TGTGCCTGGAGTGCGAGTATCCATCAGCCCCAGCATTTT. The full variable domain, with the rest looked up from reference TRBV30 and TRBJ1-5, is SQTIHQWPATLVQPVGSPLSLECTVEGTSNPNLYWYRQAAGRGLQLLFYSVGIGQISSEVPQNLSASRPQDRQFILSSKKLLLSDSGFYLCAWSASIHQPQHFGDGTRLSIL.

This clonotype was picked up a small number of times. CDR3 DNA sequence: TGCAGTGCACTAGAGCCCACCCGGGGTTACAATGAGCAGTTCTTC. Translation: CSALEPTRGYNEQFF. This chain connects TRBV20-1 to TRBJ2-1; TRBD2 might be the D (5 bases). The CDR3 covers 15 residues. Trimming cost V 6 bases and J 4 bases, with 19 bases left between them. The germline V gene has CDR1 DFQATT and CDR2 SNEGSKA (reference sequence).

CDR3 amino acids: CASSLEQFGNGYTF. In DNA form, the CDR3 reads TGTGCCAGCAGCTTGGAACAGTTCGGTAATGGCTACACCTTC. The chain couples TRBV5-5 to TRBJ1-2; D call uncertain. Germline CDR1 and CDR2: SGHKS and YYEKEE (reference sequence). The ends were cut back, 0 bases at V and 6 bases at J, with 12 bases in the middle. The CDR3 extends over 14 amino acids.

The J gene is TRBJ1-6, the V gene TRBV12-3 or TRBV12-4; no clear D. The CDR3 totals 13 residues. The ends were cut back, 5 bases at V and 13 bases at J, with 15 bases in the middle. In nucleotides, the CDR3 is TGTGCCAGCAGTCTTAAAGTGGGTCTCCCCCTCCACTTT. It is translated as CASSLKVGLPLHF.

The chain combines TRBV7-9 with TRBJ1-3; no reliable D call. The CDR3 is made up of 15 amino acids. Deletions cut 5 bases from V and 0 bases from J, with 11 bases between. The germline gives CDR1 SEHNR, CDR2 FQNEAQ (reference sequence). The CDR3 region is CASSDDWDSGNTIYF. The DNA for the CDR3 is TGTGCCAGCAGCGATGACTGGGACTCTGGAAACACCATATATTTT.

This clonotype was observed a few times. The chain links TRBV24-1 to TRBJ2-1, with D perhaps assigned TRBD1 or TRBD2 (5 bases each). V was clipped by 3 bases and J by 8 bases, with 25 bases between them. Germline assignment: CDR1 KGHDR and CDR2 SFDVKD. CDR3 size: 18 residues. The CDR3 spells CATSDLRSEGSEGYEQFF. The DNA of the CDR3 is TGTGCCACCAGTGATCTTAGGAGCGAGGGGAGTGAGGGGTATGAGCAGTTCTTC.

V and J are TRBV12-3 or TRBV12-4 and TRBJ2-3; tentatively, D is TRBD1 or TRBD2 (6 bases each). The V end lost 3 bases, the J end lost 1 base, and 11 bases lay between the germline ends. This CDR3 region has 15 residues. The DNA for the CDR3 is TGTGCCAGCAGTTTTATGGGGGGCGGCACAGATACGCAGTATTTT. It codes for CASSFMGGGTDTQYF.

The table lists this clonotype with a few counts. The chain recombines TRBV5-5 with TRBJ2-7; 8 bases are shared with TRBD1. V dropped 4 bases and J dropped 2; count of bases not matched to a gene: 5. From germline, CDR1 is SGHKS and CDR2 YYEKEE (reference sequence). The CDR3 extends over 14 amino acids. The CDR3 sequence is CASSHTGQAYEQYF. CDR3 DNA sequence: TGTGCCAGCAGCCATACGGGACAGGCCTACGAGCAGTACTTC.

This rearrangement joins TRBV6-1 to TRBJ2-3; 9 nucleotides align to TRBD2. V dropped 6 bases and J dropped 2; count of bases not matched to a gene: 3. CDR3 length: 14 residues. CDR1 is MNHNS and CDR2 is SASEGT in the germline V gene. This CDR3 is CASSSGRHTDTQYF. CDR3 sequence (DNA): TGTGCCAGCAGCAGCGGGAGGCACACAGATACGCAGTATTTT.

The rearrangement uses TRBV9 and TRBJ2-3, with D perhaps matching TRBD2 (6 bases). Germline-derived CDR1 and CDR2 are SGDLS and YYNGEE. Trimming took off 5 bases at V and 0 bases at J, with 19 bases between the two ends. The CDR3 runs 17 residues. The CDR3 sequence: CASSRAGNIISTDTQYF. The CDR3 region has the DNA TGTGCCAGCAGTCGGGCGGGGAATATTATTAGCACAGATACGCAGTATTTT.

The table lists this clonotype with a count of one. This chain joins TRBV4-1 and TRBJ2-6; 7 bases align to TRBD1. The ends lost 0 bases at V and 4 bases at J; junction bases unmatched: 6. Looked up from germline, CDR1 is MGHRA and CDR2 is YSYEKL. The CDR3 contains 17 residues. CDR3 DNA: TGCGCCAGCAGCCAAGATTTTGAGGGGGCCGGGGCCAACGTCCTGACTTTC. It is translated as CASSQDFEGAGANVLTF.

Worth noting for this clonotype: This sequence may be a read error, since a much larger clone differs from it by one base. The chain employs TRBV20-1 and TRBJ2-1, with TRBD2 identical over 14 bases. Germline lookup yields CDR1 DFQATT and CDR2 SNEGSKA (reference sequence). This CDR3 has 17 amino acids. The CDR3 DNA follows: TGCAGTGCTAGAGATCTCCGGGGACTAGCGGGAGTGATTGAGCATTTCTTC. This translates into CSARDLRGLAGVIEHFF.

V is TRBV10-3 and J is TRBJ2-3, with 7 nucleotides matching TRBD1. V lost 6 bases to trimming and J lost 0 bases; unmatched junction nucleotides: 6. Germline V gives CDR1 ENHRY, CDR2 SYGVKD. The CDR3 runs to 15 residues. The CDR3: CAISETGISTDTQYF. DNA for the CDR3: TGTGCCATCAGCGAGACAGGGATTAGCACAGATACGCAGTATTTT.

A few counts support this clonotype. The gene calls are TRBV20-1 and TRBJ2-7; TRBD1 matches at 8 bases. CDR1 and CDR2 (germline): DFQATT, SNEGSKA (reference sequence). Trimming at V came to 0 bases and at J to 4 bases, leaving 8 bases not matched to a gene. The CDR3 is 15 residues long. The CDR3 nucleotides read TGCAGTGCTAGAGAACACGGGACAGGCTGGTACGAGCAGTACTTC. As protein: CSAREHGTGWYEQYF.

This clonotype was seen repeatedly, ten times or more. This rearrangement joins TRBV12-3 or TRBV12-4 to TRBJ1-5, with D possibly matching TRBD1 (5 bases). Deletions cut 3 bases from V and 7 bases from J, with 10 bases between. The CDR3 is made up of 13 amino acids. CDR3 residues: CASSFGRDQPQHF. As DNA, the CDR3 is TGTGCCAGCAGTTTTGGAAGGGACCAGCCCCAGCATTTT.

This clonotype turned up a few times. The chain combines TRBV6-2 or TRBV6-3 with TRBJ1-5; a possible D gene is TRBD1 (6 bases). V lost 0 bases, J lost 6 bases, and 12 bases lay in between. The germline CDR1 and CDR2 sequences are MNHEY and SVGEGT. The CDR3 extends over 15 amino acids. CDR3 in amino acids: CASSYSRGNGQPQHF. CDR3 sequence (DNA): TGTGCCAGCAGTTACTCGAGGGGGAATGGTCAGCCCCAGCATTTT.

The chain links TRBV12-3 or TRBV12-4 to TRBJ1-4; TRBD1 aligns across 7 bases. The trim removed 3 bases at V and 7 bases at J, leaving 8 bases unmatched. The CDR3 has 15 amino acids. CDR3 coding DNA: TGTGCCAGCAGTTTCAGACAGGGCCGAGGTGAAAAACTGTTTTTT. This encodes CASSFRQGRGEKLFF.

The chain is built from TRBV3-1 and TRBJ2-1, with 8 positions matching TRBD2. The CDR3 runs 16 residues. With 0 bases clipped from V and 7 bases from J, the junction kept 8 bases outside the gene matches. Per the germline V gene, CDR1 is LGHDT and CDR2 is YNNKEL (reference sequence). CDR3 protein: CASSQERLAKGNEQFF. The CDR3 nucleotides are TGTGCCAGCAGCCAAGAGAGACTAGCGAAGGGGAATGAGCAGTTCTTC.

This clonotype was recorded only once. The CDR3 protein is CASTRQGPHYGYTF. CDR3 in DNA: TGTGCCAGCACCCGACAGGGGCCCCACTATGGCTACACCTTC. This chain links TRBV7-8 with TRBJ1-2; 8 nucleotides align to TRBD1. V gave up 7 bases and J gave up 3 bases; unmatched junction bases: 7. CDR1 and CDR2 (germline): SGHVS, FQNEAQ. The CDR3 is 14 residues long.

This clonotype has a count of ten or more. CDR3 region: CASRRLPGLAGAGTGELFF. The CDR3 coding sequence is TGCGCCAGCAGGCGGCTCCCCGGACTAGCGGGGGCAGGGACCGGGGAGCTGTTTTTT. This chain joins TRBV4-1 and TRBJ2-2; 13 bases map to TRBD2. J gave up 5 bases and V 6 bases, and 15 bases lay outside the gene matches. The CDR3 has 19 residues. Germline V gene sequence: CDR1 MGHRA, CDR2 YSYEKL.

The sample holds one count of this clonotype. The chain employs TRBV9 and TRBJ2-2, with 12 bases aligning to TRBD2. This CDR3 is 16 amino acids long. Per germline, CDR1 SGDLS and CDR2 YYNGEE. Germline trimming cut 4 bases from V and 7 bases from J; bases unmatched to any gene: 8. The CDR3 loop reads CASSLRTSGIGGELFF. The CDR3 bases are TGTGCCAGCAGCCTACGGACTAGCGGGATTGGCGGGGAGCTGTTTTTT. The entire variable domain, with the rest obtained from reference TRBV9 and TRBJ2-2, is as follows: DSGVTQTPKHLITATGQRVTLRCSPRSGDLSVYWYQQSLDQGLQFLIQYYNGEERAKGNILERFSAQQFPDLHSELNLSSLELGDSALYFCASSLRTSGIGGELFFGEGSRLTVL.

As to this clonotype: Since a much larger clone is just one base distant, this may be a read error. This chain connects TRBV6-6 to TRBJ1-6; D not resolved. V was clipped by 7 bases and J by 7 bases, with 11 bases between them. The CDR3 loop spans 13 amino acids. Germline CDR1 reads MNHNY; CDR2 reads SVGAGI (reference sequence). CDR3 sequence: CASTETPNSPLHF. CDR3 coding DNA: TGTGCCAGCACCGAGACCCCCAATTCACCCCTCCACTTT.

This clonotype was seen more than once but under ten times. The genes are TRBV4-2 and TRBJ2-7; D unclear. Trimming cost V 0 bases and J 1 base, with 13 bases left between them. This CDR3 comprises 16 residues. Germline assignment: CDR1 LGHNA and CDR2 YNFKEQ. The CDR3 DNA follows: TGTGCCAGCAGCCAAGACACCTACCCCACTTCCTACGAGCAGTACTTC. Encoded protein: CASSQDTYPTSYEQYF.